This is a list of T cell receptor beta chains from one sample in a study of cytomegalovirus exposure and HLA in healthy donors. Libraries were prepared by immunoSEQ multiplex PCR; TCRdb keeps only in-frame clonotypes and omits some of them. The repertoire includes 150,000 to 200,000 clones, 65% to 80% of them detected once, and 5.5% to 7.5% sits in the top ten. Sequencing was carried out using PBMCs. All receptors derive from a woman aged 40 to 50 in good health and CMV-seropositive. CDR3s include the opening cysteine and the closing phenylalanine or tryptophan. Fields, in order: CDR3 protein, CDR3 DNA, clone size, V gene, J gene, D gene. D genes are given only for firm matches. Clone size is not always given. Where it is, it says once, few, many or a class for expanded clones.

CASSLEGAGADTQYF	TGTGCCAGCAGCTTAGAGGGGGCAGGTGCAGATACGCAGTATTTT	few	TRBV11-2	TRBJ2-3	-
CAGRGPRANVLTF	TGTGCCGGCAGGGGCCCCAGGGCCAACGTCCTGACTTTC	-	TRBV2	TRBJ2-6	-
CASSLRGDYGYTF	TGTGCCAGCAGCTTACGGGGGGACTATGGCTACACCTTC	once	TRBV7-2	TRBJ1-2	-
CASSLRAWGREEGYTF	TGTGCCAGCAGCTTAAGGGCCTGGGGCAGGGAGGAAGGCTACACCTTC	-	TRBV7-8	TRBJ1-2	-
CASSVARSGNTIYF	TGTGCCAGCAGCGTAGCTCGGTCTGGAAACACCATATATTTT	few	TRBV9	TRBJ1-3	-
CASSQDGTASRGRQPQHF	TGCGCCAGCAGCCAAGATGGGACAGCATCACGAGGAAGGCAGCCCCAGCATTTT	few	TRBV4-1	TRBJ1-5	TRBD1
CASSSFDRVPKNIQYF	TGTGCCAGCAGTTCTTTCGACAGGGTCCCCAAAAACATTCAGTACTTC	-	TRBV6-6	TRBJ2-4	TRBD1
CASSRQGGTEAFF	TGTGCCAGCAGCCGACAGGGAGGAACTGAAGCTTTCTTT	-	TRBV7-2	TRBJ1-1	TRBD1
CASRGQMNTEAFF	TGTGCCAGCAGGGGACAGATGAACACTGAAGCTTTCTTT	-	TRBV6-6	TRBJ1-1	TRBD1
CASSGGTVLNTEAFF	TGTGCCAGCAGTGGGGGGACAGTATTGAACACTGAAGCTTTCTTT	-	TRBV2	TRBJ1-1	TRBD1
CSVSKNSGNTIYF	TGCAGCGTGAGCAAAAACTCTGGAAACACCATATATTTT	once	TRBV29-1	TRBJ1-3	-
CASSPRPSGLEVGEQYF	TGTGCCAGCAGCCCCCGCCCCAGCGGACTAGAGGTTGGGGAGCAGTACTTC	once	TRBV11-2	TRBJ2-7	TRBD2
CASSARGLDQPQHF	TGTGCCAGCAGCGCCAGGGGATTGGATCAGCCCCAGCATTTT	-	TRBV5-6	TRBJ1-5	-
CASSLAGWGDDSPLHF	TGCGCCAGCAGCTTGGCCGGGTGGGGGGATGATTCACCCCTCCACTTT	-	TRBV5-1	TRBJ1-6	-
CASSLGQGYNEQFF	TGTGCCAGCAGCTTAGGCCAGGGCTACAATGAGCAGTTCTTC	-	TRBV13	TRBJ2-1	-
CAWSVQTSSGGSYEQYF	TGTGCCTGGAGTGTACAAACTAGTAGCGGGGGGAGTTACGAGCAGTACTTC	-	TRBV30	TRBJ2-7	TRBD2
CASSSDRVTEAFF	TGTGCCAGCTCCTCGGACAGGGTAACTGAAGCTTTCTTT	-	TRBV18	TRBJ1-1	TRBD1
CAWSHTTHTLNTEAFF	TGTGCCTGGAGTCACACCACACACACCCTGAACACTGAAGCTTTCTTT	-	TRBV30	TRBJ1-1	-
CASSEVGGTYEQYF	TGTGCCAGCAGTGAAGTGGGAGGCACCTACGAGCAGTACTTC	-	TRBV6-1	TRBJ2-7	-
CASKEGEGGELFF	TGTGCCAGTAAGGAGGGAGAGGGCGGGGAGCTGTTTTTT	few	TRBV10-3	TRBJ2-2	-
CASSPGGHGDTQYF	TGTGCCAGCAGCCCCGGGGGGCATGGGGATACGCAGTATTTT	once	TRBV5-7	TRBJ2-3	-
CASRPGQGGSEAFF	TGTGCCAGCCGACCAGGACAGGGTGGATCTGAAGCTTTCTTT	-	TRBV6-5	TRBJ1-1	TRBD1
CASSPTPLGGGNTEAFF	TGCGCCAGCAGCCCCACCCCTCTTGGGGGGGGAAACACTGAAGCTTTCTTT	-	TRBV5-1	TRBJ1-1	-
CASSETASGGSEQFF	TGTGCCAGCAGTGAAACCGCCAGCGGGGGGAGTGAGCAGTTCTTC	-	TRBV25-1	TRBJ2-1	TRBD2
CASRLRDSDTGELFF	TGTGCCAGCAGGCTGCGGGACTCAGACACCGGGGAGCTGTTTTTT	few	TRBV2	TRBJ2-2	-
CASSVRGNYGYTF	TGTGCCAGCAGTGTAAGGGGTAACTATGGCTACACCTTC	-	TRBV28	TRBJ1-2	-
CASSYGQGLQDGYTF	TGTGCCAGCAGTTACGGGCAGGGACTGCAGGATGGCTACACCTTC	few	TRBV6-5	TRBJ1-2	-
CASTMAGTPRGIAYNEQFF	TGTGCCAGCACAATGGCCGGGACACCACGAGGGATAGCCTACAATGAGCAGTTCTTC	-	TRBV11-2	TRBJ2-1	-
CASRLGLQGMRNREIRDEQFF	TGTGCCAGCAGGTTGGGACTACAGGGAATGAGAAACAGGGAGATTCGGGATGAGCAGTTCTTC	-	TRBV2	TRBJ2-1	-
CASSPEGASTEAFF	TGTGCCAGCTCACCCGAGGGGGCGAGCACTGAAGCTTTCTTT	-	TRBV18	TRBJ1-1	TRBD1
CASSSLDGALYGYTF	TGTGCCAGCAGTTCCCTTGACGGAGCCCTCTATGGCTACACCTTC	-	TRBV6-5	TRBJ1-2	-
CASSLDQGTEAFF	TGTGCCAGCAGCTTAGATCAGGGGACTGAAGCTTTCTTT	once	TRBV7-9	TRBJ1-1	-
CASSVGQGLYYGYTF	TGTGCCAGCAGCGTAGGTCAGGGGTTGTACTATGGCTACACCTTC	few	TRBV9	TRBJ1-2	-
CASSLGSGVNEKLFF	TGCGCCAGCAGCTTGGGGTCAGGGGTTAACGAAAAACTGTTTTTT	-	TRBV5-1	TRBJ1-4	-
CASSTRFMNTEAFF	TGTGCCAGCAGTACGAGATTCATGAACACTGAAGCTTTCTTT	-	TRBV6-5	TRBJ1-1	-
CASSLITEYQETQYF	TGTGCCAGCAGCTTGATAACAGAGTACCAAGAGACCCAGTACTTC	-	TRBV5-4	TRBJ2-5	-
CASSQGRVRDGGYTF	TGCGCCAGCAGCCAAGGAAGGGTCAGGGATGGGGGCTACACCTTC	once	TRBV4-3	TRBJ1-2	-
CAWIRGTEAFF	TGTGCCTGGATACGGGGAACTGAAGCTTTCTTT	-	TRBV30	TRBJ1-1	-
CASIAEGGSGNTIYF	TGTGCCAGCATCGCCGAGGGAGGATCTGGAAACACCATATATTTT	-	TRBV6-6	TRBJ1-3	-
CAWSNIGAGGPQHF	TGTGCCTGGAGCAACATTGGAGCCGGGGGGCCCCAGCATTTT	-	TRBV30	TRBJ1-5	-
CASRPRGGPQETQYF	TGTGCCAGCAGGCCCCGGGGGGGCCCACAAGAGACCCAGTACTTC	-	TRBV7-2	TRBJ2-5	TRBD2
CASSREGNFGNTEAFF	TGTGCCAGTAGTCGGGAAGGAAATTTCGGAAACACTGAAGCTTTCTTT	-	TRBV19	TRBJ1-1	-
CAWNRGNQPQHF	TGTGCCTGGAACAGGGGTAATCAGCCCCAGCATTTT	-	TRBV30	TRBJ1-5	TRBD1
CASSLEGMIGSQPQHF	TGTGCCAGCAGCTTGGAGGGGATGATAGGTTCTCAGCCCCAGCATTTT	-	TRBV5-5	TRBJ1-5	-
CASSPLGGQKAFF	TGTGCCAGCAGCCCCCTGGGGGGACAGAAGGCTTTCTTT	-	TRBV9	TRBJ1-1	TRBD1
CAWSAQEYNEQFF	TGTGCCTGGAGTGCCCAGGAATACAATGAGCAGTTCTTC	-	TRBV30	TRBJ2-1	-
CASSGANTGELFF	TGTGCCAGCAGCGGGGCGAACACCGGGGAGCTGTTTTTT	-	TRBV27	TRBJ2-2	-